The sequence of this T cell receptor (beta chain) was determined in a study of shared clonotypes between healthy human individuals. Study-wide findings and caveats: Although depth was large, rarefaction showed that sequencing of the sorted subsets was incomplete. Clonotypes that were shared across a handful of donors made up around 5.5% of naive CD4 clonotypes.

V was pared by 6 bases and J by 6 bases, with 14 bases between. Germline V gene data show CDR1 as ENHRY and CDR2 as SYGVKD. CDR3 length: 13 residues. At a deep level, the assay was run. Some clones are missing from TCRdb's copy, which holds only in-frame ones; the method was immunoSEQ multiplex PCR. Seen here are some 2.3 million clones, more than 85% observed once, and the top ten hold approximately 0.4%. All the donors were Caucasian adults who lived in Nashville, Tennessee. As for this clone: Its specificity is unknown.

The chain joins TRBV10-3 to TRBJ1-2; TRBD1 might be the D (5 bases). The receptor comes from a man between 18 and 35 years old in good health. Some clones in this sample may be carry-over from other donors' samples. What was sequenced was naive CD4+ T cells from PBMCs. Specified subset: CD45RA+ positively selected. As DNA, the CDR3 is TGTGCCATCAGCCTACGGACAAGGGATGGCTACACCTTC. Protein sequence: CAISLRTRDGYTF.